The T cell receptor beta chain described here comes from a study of monozygotic twins with inflammatory bowel disease. To note about this clonotype: The antigen is unknown.

CDR1 is SGDLS and CDR2 is YYNGEE in the germline V gene. This CDR3 is 16 amino acids long. Broader study findings: Heterogeneous immunosuppressive treatment regimens may have introduced variability into patient repertoires.

No DNA is given; TCRdb re-called the 5' RACE reads and lists each CDR3 protein once. This table lists approximately 380,000 distinct CDR3 sequences. This TCR was recovered from a human donor with ulcerative colitis or Crohn's disease, or a healthy co-twin of an affected twin (not recorded which). Sample: blood. The rearrangement links TRBV9 to TRBJ2-7; TCRdb's assignment of TRBD1 cannot be checked, as there is no DNA. This CDR3 reads CASSVGGQGITYEQYF.